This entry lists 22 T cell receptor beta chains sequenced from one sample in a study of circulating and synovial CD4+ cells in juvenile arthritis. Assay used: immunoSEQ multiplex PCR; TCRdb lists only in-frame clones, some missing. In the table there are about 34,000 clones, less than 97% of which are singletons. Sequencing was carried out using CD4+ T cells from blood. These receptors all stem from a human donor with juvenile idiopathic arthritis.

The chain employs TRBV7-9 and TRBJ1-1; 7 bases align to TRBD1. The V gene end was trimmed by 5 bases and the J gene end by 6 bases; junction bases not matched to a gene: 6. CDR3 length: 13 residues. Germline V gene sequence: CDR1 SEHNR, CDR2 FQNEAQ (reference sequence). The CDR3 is CASSPMTGPEAFF. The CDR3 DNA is TGTGCCAGCAGCCCGATGACAGGGCCTGAAGCTTTCTTT.

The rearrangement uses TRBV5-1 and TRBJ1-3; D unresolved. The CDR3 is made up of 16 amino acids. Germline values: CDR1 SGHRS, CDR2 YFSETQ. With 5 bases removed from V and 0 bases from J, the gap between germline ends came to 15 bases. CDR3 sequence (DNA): TGCGCCAGCAGTTCCTCTATTACGAGCTCTGGAAACACCATATATTTT. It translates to CASSSSITSSGNTIYF.

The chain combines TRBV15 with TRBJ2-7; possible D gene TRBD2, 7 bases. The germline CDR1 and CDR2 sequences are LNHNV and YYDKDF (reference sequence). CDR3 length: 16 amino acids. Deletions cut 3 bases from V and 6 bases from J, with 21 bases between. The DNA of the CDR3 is TGTGCCACCAGCAGTGGAGGGGGGACCCCGGGGGGCGAGCAGTACTTC. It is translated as CATSSGGGTPGGEQYF.

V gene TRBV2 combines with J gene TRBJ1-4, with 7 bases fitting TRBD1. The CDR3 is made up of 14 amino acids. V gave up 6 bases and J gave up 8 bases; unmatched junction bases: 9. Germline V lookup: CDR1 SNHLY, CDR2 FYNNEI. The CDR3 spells CASRRGQGEEKLFF. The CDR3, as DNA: TGTGCCAGCAGAAGGGGGCAAGGGGAGGAAAAACTGTTTTTT.

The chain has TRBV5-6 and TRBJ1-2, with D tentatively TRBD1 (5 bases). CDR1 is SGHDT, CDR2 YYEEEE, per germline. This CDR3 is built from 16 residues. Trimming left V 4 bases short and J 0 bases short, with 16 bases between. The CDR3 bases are TGTGCCAGCAGCGACCCTCCTACAGGAGCTAACTATGGCTACACCTTC. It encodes CASSDPPTGANYGYTF.

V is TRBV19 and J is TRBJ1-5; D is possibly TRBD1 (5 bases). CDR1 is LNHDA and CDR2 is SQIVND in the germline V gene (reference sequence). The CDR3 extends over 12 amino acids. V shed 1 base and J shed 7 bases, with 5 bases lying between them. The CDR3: CASSIAGQPQHF. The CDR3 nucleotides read TGTGCCAGTAGTATAGCAGGGCAGCCCCAGCATTTT.

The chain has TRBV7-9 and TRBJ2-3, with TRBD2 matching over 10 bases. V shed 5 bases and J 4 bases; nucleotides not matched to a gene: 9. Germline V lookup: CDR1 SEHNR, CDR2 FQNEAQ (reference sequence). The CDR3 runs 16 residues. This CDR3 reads CASSLPGLAPPDTQYF. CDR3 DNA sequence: TGTGCCAGCAGCCTTCCGGGACTAGCGCCCCCAGATACGCAGTATTTT. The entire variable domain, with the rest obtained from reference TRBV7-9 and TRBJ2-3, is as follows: DTGVSQNPRHKITKRGQNVTFRCDPISEHNRLYWYRQTLGQGPEFLTYFQNEAQLEKSRLLSDRFSAERPKGSFSTLEIQRTEQGDSAMYLCASSLPGLAPPDTQYFGPGTRLTVL.

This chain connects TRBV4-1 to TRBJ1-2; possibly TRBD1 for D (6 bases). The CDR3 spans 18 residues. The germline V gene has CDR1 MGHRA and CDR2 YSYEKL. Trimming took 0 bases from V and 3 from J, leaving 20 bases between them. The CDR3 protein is CASSQESFPTHRDYGYTF. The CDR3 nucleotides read TGCGCCAGCAGCCAAGAGTCTTTTCCCACACACAGGGACTATGGCTACACCTTC.

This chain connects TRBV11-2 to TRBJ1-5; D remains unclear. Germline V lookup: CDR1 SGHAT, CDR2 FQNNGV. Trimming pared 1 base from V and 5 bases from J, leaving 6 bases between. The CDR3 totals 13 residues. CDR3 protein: CASSLVGDQPQHF. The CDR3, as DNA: TGTGCCAGCAGCTTAGTGGGAGATCAGCCCCAGCATTTT.

The CDR3 is CASSLARGPYEQYF. Here the CDR3 DNA reads TGTGCCAGCAGCTTAGCGAGGGGGCCCTACGAGCAGTACTTC. The chain has TRBV7-9 and TRBJ2-7; TRBD1 agrees at 7 bases. The germline gives CDR1 SEHNR, CDR2 FQNEAQ (reference sequence). V lost 0 bases to trimming and J lost 2 bases; unmatched junction nucleotides: 1. This CDR3 has 14 residues.

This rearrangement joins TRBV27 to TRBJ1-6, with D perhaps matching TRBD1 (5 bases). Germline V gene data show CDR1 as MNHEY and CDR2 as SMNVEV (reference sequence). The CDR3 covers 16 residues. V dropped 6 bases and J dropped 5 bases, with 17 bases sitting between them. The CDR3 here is CASRFGSGINNSPLHF. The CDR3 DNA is TGTGCCAGCAGGTTTGGATCAGGGATCAATAATTCACCCCTCCACTTT.

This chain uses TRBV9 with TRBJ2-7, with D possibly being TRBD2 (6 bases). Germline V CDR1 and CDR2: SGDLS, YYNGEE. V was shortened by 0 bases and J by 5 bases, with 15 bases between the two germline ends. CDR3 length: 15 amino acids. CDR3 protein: CASSVGERRVNEQYF. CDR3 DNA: TGTGCCAGCAGCGTAGGGGAAAGGAGGGTCAACGAGCAGTACTTC.

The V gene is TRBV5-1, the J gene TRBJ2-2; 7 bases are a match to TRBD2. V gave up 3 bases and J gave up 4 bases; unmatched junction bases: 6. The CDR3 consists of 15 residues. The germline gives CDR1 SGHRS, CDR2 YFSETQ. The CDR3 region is CASSSTSAPTGELFF. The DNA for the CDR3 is TGCGCCAGCAGCTCCACTAGCGCGCCCACCGGGGAGCTGTTTTTT.

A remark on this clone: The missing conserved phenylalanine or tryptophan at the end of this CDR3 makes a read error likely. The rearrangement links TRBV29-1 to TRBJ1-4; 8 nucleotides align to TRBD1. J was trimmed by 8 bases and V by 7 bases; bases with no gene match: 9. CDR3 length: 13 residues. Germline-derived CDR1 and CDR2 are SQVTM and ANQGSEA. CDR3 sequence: CSARDRPSEKLFS. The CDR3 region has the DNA TGCAGCGCCAGGGACAGGCCGAGCGAAAAACTGTTTTCT.

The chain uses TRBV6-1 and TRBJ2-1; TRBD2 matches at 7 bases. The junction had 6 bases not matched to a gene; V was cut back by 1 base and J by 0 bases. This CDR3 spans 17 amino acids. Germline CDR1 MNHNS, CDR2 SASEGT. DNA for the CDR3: TGTGCCAGCAGTGAAGGTTCCCTAGCGGTCTCCTACAATGAGCAGTTCTTC. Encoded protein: CASSEGSLAVSYNEQFF.

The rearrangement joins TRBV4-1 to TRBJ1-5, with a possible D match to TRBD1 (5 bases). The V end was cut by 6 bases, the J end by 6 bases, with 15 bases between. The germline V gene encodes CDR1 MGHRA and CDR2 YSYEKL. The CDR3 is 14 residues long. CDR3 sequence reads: CASRESGVAQPQHF. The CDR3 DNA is TGCGCCAGCAGAGAGTCGGGGGTGGCTCAGCCCCAGCATTTT.

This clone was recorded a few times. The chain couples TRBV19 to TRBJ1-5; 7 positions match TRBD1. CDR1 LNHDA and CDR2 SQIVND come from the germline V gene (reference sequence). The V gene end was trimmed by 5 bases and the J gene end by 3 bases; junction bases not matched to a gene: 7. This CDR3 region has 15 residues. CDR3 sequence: CASSRDGTDNQPQHF. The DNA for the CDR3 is TGTGCCAGTAGTCGTGACGGGACAGACAATCAGCCCCAGCATTTT.

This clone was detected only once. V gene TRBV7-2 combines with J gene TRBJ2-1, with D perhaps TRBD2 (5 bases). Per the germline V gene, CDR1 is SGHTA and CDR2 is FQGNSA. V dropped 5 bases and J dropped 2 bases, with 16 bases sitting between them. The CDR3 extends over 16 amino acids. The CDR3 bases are TGTGCCAGCAGCCCCAAGAGCGGAGCAACCTACAATGAGCAGTTCTTC. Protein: CASSPKSGATYNEQFF.

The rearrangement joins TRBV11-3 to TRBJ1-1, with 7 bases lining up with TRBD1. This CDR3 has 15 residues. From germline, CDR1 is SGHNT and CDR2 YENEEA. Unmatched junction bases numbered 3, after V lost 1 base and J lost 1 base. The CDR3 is CASSLAQGGNTEAFF. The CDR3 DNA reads TGTGCCAGCAGCTTAGCCCAGGGGGGGAACACTGAAGCTTTCTTT.

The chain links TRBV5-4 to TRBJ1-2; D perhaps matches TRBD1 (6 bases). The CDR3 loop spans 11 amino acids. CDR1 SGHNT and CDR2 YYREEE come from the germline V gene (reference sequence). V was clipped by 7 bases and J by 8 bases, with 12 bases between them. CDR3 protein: CASSGQRGYTF. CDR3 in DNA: TGTGCCAGCTCGGGACAAAGAGGCTACACCTTC.

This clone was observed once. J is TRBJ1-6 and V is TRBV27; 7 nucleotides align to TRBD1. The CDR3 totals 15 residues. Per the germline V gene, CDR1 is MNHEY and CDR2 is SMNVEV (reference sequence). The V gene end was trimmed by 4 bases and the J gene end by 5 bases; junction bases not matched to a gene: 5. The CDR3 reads CASSSGQIDNSPLHF. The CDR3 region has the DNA TGTGCCAGCAGTTCGGGACAGATAGATAATTCACCCCTCCACTTT.

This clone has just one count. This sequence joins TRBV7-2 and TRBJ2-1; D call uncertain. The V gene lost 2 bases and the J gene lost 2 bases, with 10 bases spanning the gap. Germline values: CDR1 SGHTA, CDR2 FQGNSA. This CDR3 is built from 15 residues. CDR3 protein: CASSLMSGPYNEQFF. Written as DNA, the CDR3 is TGTGCCAGCAGCTTAATGTCGGGTCCCTACAATGAGCAGTTCTTC. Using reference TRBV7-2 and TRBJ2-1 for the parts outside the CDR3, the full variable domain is GAGVSQSPSNKVTEKGKDVELRCDPISGHTALYWYRQSLGQGLEFLIYFQGNSAPDKSGLPSDRFSAERTGGSVSTLTIQRTQQEDSAVYLCASSLMSGPYNEQFFGPGTRLTVL.